This T cell receptor beta chain was captured by sequencing in a study of neurological immune-mediated disorders. As to time point: longitudinal time-point 3. The unsorted libraries were generated from a total of 2 million PBMCs, which had been stored in RNAlater at -80 C. This clonotype has a count of ten or more. No antigen is known for it. Study-wide findings and caveats: The absence of any CDR3 amino acid sequence shared by expanded clones across subjects suggests that repertoires were private in all groups. HTLV-1-associated myelopathy led in TCR clonal expansion, while multiple sclerosis ranked lowest, below healthy controls.

CDR3 length equals 15 residues. V lost 4 bases to trimming and J lost 0 bases, with 9 bases between them. Germline V CDR1 and CDR2: KGHDR, SFDVKD. The cDNA was generated by 5'RACE with 10-nucleotide random UMIs. TCRdb passed the 5' RACE reads through MiXCR, listing each CDR3 protein once. The table shows about 50,000 distinct CDR3 sequences, with 7% to 10% occurring only once. The receptor was derived from a woman aged 40 to 49 in good health. The sequencing sample was made of PBMCs. This chain links TRBV24-1 with TRBJ2-1; TRBD1 is a possible D gene (6 bases). The CDR3, as DNA: TGTGCCACCAGTGAAGGACAGCTCTCCTACAATGAGCAGTTCTTC. Its translation is CATSEGQLSYNEQFF.